This T cell receptor beta chain appears in the sequencing data of a study of healthy donors' naive CD4 and CD8 T cells (dated by TCRdb to between 2015 and 2017). Study-wide context: The donors were selected to cover three age groups of six people each (20-25, 40-50 and 60-70 years), had a mean age of 44, and were half female. Rearranged TCR alpha and beta chains from naive CD4+ and CD8+ T cells were sequenced in the study to test how TCR variation relates to lineage commitment. The TCR alpha libraries followed the same workflow as the beta chain, except for a newly designed primer set that covered all functional IMGT alpha gene variants. Donors were HLA-typed by sequencing at HLA-A, -B, -C, -DRB1, -DQB1 and -DPB1 using the SBTexcellerator protocol, an ABI3130xl analyzer and SBTengine software. The peripheral blood mononuclear cells came from 15 to 20 individuals who were healthy and unrelated. Findings and caveats that apply to the study as a whole: Taken together, V genes, J genes and CDR3 charge appeared to account for 10% to 15% of the variance in CD4/CD8 propensity, acting in a largely additive way. The study did not directly address whether homeostatic proliferation of naive T cells might have biased the repertoire. Bias between naive CD4+ and CD8+ cells was reportedly observed for most V and J gene segments, consistently across donors and independently of HLA genotype. In both chains, CD4+ lineage was linked to a positively charged CDR3, whereas CD8+ lineage was linked to a negatively charged CDR3. Because the alpha and beta chains were sequenced in bulk, pairing them was not possible, and so effects of the combined chains went unevaluated.

TCRdb names 454 GS FLX Titanium as the instrument used. A previously published linear amplification protocol was used to build TCR libraries from about 540 ng of total RNA. The Roche/454 Genome Sequencer with Titanium chemistry was used for sequencing. As for how the authors treated the data: 70,000 to 100,000 rearranged TCR alpha transcripts were sequenced from about five of the healthy donors. Duplicate transcripts were dropped, and unique TCR clonotypes were identified by the CDR3 junction according to IMGT nomenclature. In R 2.13.0, logistic regression modeled CD4 versus CD8 status on V and J genes, adjusting for donor effects, with Bonferroni correction for multiple testing. TCRdb passed the public sequencing reads through fastp at Q25 and MiXCR, retaining productive beta sequences. Entries are consolidated by CDR3 protein sequence, retaining the most common genes and DNA. These V and J calls are TCRdb output, not the study's own analysis. This sample is represented by approximately 200,000 distinct CDR3 sequences; over 60% of them were singletons. The ten largest clones add up to around 2% of the sample.

The trim is 8 bases for V and 4 bases for J, with a gap of 18 bases between the germline ends. Including cysteine and phenylalanine, the CDR3 has 14 amino acids. The sequence is cut down to CDR3 DNA, 42 bases in frame from base 1. Cells with a CD4+CD8-CD45RO-CD45RA+ profile were isolated by FACS and defined as naive CD4+ T cells, and those with a CD8+CD4-CD45RA+CD27bright profile were defined as naive CD8+ T cells. Sorting used antibodies against CD4 (RPA-T4), CD8 (SK1), CD27 (O323), CD45RA (HI100) and CD45RO (UCHL1). With regard to this clonotype: Its antigen is not yet known. No much larger clonotype is one base removed from it; base qualities were not supplied.

The receptor comes from a pool of human donors in good health; the sample pools cells from several healthy donors. The chain was built from TRBV12-3 or TRBV12-4 and TRBJ2-7; there is no confident call for the D gene. The source material was naive CD4+ and CD8+ T cells sorted from blood, pooled from several donors. Read against the paper, the sample's cell subset or site label means: FACS-sorted naive CD4+ (CD45RO-CD45RA+) and naive CD8+ (CD45RA+CD27bright) T cells. In nucleotide form, the sequence is TGTGCCAGCTGCCCAGCAGGTAATTTATACGAGCAGTACTTC. This yields the protein CASCPAGNLYEQYF.